A selection of T cell receptor beta chains follows, all from one sample in a study of Ad26.COV2.S vaccination and SARS-CoV-2 variants. Sequencing used immunoSEQ multiplex PCR; TCRdb keeps in-frame clones, though not all of them. The table shows over 300,000 clones, with about 80% occurring only once. This sample comprised peripheral blood, obtained in a trial of Ad26.COV2.S vaccine versus placebo. Every receptor here comes from a person aged 18-60 years who received the Ad26.COV2.S COVID-19 vaccine or a placebo. Each CDR3 is given with its conserved first and last residue. The D gene is left open where the match is weak. Size values are once, few and many counts, or a class for expanded clones, and some rows have none.

.	TRBV4-2	TRBJ2-2	.	TGTGCCAGCACCGCAGATAACGGGGAGCTGTTTTTT	CASTADNGELFF
.	TRBV10-3	TRBJ1-1	TRBD1	TGTGCCATCAGTACGGACAGGGGGGGAACTGAAGCTTTCTTT	CAISTDRGGTEAFF
.	TRBV19	TRBJ2-2	.	TGTGCCAGTAAAAACGGGGAGCTGTTTTTT	CASKNGELFF
.	TRBV6-5	TRBJ2-1	.	TGTGCCAGCAGTTACCCCACGGGGGCAGGTGAGCAGTTCTTC	CASSYPTGAGEQFF
.	TRBV6-5	TRBJ2-1	.	TGTGCCAGCAGTTACAGGCCCCGCAATGAGCAGTTCTTC	CASSYRPRNEQFF
.	TRBV6-6	TRBJ2-1	TRBD2	TGTGCCAGCAGCCACCGTACACGGACTAGCGGGGGGAGTAACTCCTACAATGAGCAGTTCTTC	CASSHRTRTSGGSNSYNEQFF
.	TRBV5-6	TRBJ1-1	TRBD1	TGTGCCAGCAGCAACCACAGGGGCCCCCGAGAAGCTTTCTTT	CASSNHRGPREAFF
.	TRBV25-1	TRBJ1-1	TRBD1	TGTGCCAGCAGTGAAGGATGGGCAGGGGGGATGAACACTGAAGCTTTCTTT	CASSEGWAGGMNTEAFF
.	TRBV19	TRBJ2-1	TRBD2	TGTGCCAGTAGAGAAGGGACTAGCGGGTGGAATGAGCAGTTCTTC	CASREGTSGWNEQFF
.	TRBV6-6	TRBJ2-1	TRBD2	TGTGCCAGCAGTTCACCTCGACTAGCACATGAGCAGTTCTTC	CASSSPRLAHEQFF
.	TRBV5-1	TRBJ2-1	TRBD2	TGCGCCAGCAGCCTGCCGCCCGGACATCCCCGGGGGGGGGCAGGGAATGAGCAGTTCTTC	CASSLPPGHPRGGAGNEQFF
once	TRBV11-2	TRBJ2-2	.	TGTGCCAGCAGCTCCAGGGCCGGGGAGCTGTTTTTT	CASSSRAGELFF
.	TRBV24-1	TRBJ1-5	.	TGTGCCACCAGCTCACAGGAACCTAATCAGCCCCAGCATTTT	CATSSQEPNQPQHF
.	TRBV2	TRBJ2-7	TRBD1	TGTGCCAGCAAAAAGGGACAGGGTCCCTACGAGCAGTACTTC	CASKKGQGPYEQYF
.	TRBV3-1/TRBV3-2	TRBJ2-1	.	TGTGCCAGCAGCCAAGATTCTGCGGGTAGGGAGCAGTTCTTC	CASSQDSAGREQFF
.	TRBV7-9	TRBJ2-7	TRBD1	TGTGCCAGCAGCCTGGACAGGGGGTCTACGGTGCAGTACTTC	CASSLDRGSTVQYF
.	TRBV12-3/TRBV12-4	TRBJ2-3	.	TGTGCCAGCAGTTTCGGCCAGAGGTTGAATTTT	CASSFGQRLNF
.	TRBV10-1	TRBJ2-3	TRBD2	TGCGCCAGCAGTGTAACTAGCGGGAGCACAGATACGCAGTATTTT	CASSVTSGSTDTQYF
.	TRBV6-5	TRBJ1-4	TRBD1	TGTGCCAGCAGGGACAGGGGGTGGAATGAAAAACTGTTTTTT	CASRDRGWNEKLFF
.	TRBV19	TRBJ2-5	.	TGTGCCAGTAGCCCTCAGGAGGGGGGGAAAGAGACCCAGTACTTC	CASSPQEGGKETQYF
.	TRBV28	TRBJ2-3	TRBD1	TGTGCCAGCAGTATCGCCGGACAGGGGTTGGCAGATACGCAGTATTTT	CASSIAGQGLADTQYF
once	TRBV7-9	TRBJ1-6	.	TGTGCCAGCAGCTTAGGTAGCTCCTATAATTCACCCCTCCACTTT	CASSLGSSYNSPLHF
.	TRBV5-5	TRBJ1-6	.	TGTGCCAGCAGCTTATCTACAGAACGAATCTCACCCCTCCACTTT	CASSLSTERISPLHF